Shown below are 5 T cell receptor beta chains from a single sample sequenced in a study of T cell responses to AZD1222 COVID-19 vaccine. Repertoires were generated with immunoSEQ multiplex PCR, while TCRdb's copy carries only in-frame clones and drops some. Here the sample spans approximately 100,000 clones, 70% to 90% being singletons. Sequencing was performed on peripheral blood, taken on day 0 of AZD1222 vaccination. The receptors were sampled from an adult in good health.

The V and J genes are TRBV10-2 and TRBJ1-1; no clear D. CDR1 and CDR2 from the germline V gene are WSHSY and SAAADI. The V end was cut by 8 bases, the J end by 1 base, with 8 bases between. The CDR3 runs 12 residues. CDR3 coding DNA: TGCGCCAGCCTTGAGGGGAACACTGAAGCTTTCTTT. This encodes CASLEGNTEAFF.

The V and J genes are TRBV12-3 or TRBV12-4 and TRBJ1-4, with D unclear. There are 11 residues in the CDR3. Trimming removed 3 bases at V and 7 bases at J, with 3 bases between. CDR3 sequence reads: CASSFGEKLFF. For the CDR3, the DNA is TGTGCCAGCAGTTTTGGTGAAAAACTGTTTTTT.

The chain couples TRBV4-3 to TRBJ2-7; 7 bases fit TRBD1. From germline, CDR1 is LGHNA and CDR2 YSLEER. The CDR3 has 17 amino acids. V lost 0 bases, J lost 6 bases, and 14 bases stayed unmatched. Written as DNA, the CDR3 is TGCGCCAGCAGCCAAGAGACGGGTAGACAGGGCTGGGGCGAGCAGTACTTC. Its translation is CASSQETGRQGWGEQYF.

The chain combines TRBV7-8 with TRBJ1-2; the match to TRBD1 covers 10 bases. With 5 bases clipped from V and 8 bases from J, the junction kept 14 bases outside the gene matches. The CDR3 has 16 residues. The germline CDR1 and CDR2 sequences are SGHVS and FQNEAQ. As DNA, the CDR3 is TGTGCCAGCAGCCCAGGGACGCGGACAGGGGGGGAAGGCTACACCTTC. Its translation: CASSPGTRTGGEGYTF. The full variable domain, with the rest looked up from reference TRBV7-8 and TRBJ1-2, is GAGVSQSPRYKVAKRGQDVALRCDPISGHVSLFWYQQALGQGPEFLTYFQNEAQLDKSGLPSDRFFAERPEGSVSTLKIQRTQQEDSAVYLCASSPGTRTGGEGYTFGSGTRLTVV.

The chain employs TRBV2 and TRBJ1-3; 7 nucleotides agree with TRBD1. After removal of 4 bases from V and 0 bases from J, the junction contained 6 bases not matched to a gene. Germline CDR1 and CDR2: SNHLY and FYNNEI. This CDR3 comprises 16 residues. The CDR3 nucleotides read TGTGCCAGCAGTGGGACAGGTCACAACTCTGGAAACACCATATATTTT. This encodes CASSGTGHNSGNTIYF.